This TCR beta chain was documented in a study of naive and memory T cell subsets. Both TRBC1 and TRBC2 were covered by a beta constant-region primer of two equimolar oligonucleotides. In TCRdb, the UMI-ligation and nested PCR reads were re-called with MiXCR into one record per CDR3 protein. Of 140,000 to 150,000 distinct CDR3 sequences detected, over 15% appear once; the ten largest clones hold more than 0.13%. In regard to this clonotype: No antigen is known for it.

Study outcomes and limitations: Expression changes during T cell differentiation may affect RNA-based TCR counts. Over 85% of naive TCR sequences appeared only once after error correction, unlike memory subsets. Each distinct alpha or beta sequence counts as one clonotype. Especially in CD8 cells, naive repertoires contained a few larger clonotypes, possibly CD45RA-re-expressing memory cells.

The TCR was taken from a human donor in good health. The sequenced material came from naive CD4+ T cells from blood.

The CDR3 sequence is CASSLAGRTSGANVLTF. The CDR3 coding sequence is TGTGCCAGCAGCTTAGCTGGCCGTACCTCTGGGGCCAACGTCCTGACTTTC. The J gene is TRBJ2-6, the V gene TRBV11-2; no reliable D call. The CDR3 has 17 residues. Between the trimmed V and J ends, which lost 1 base and 0 bases, there was a span of 10 bases. CDR1 SGHAT and CDR2 FQNNGV come from the germline V gene.